These 4 T cell receptor beta chains share one sample of origin, sequenced in a study of sequential checkpoint blockade in melanoma. Treatment noted: randomized to nivolumab then ipilimumab (arm A) or the reverse (arm B). Generated by immunoSEQ multiplex PCR, the TCRdb table keeps only in-frame clones and is missing some. The sample comprises 40,000 or so clones, under 35% of which are singletons, and 1.5% to 2% rests with the top ten. Specimen: tumor tissue (inferred from file names), collected from a patient given nivolumab and ipilimumab in sequence. The receptor set was obtained from a human donor with melanoma.

This clone was picked up a small number of times. CDR3 nucleotide sequence: TGTGCCAGCAGCTCCGGACAGGGAGTTAACTATGGCTACACCTTC. It specifies CASSSGQGVNYGYTF. The rearrangement joins TRBV11-3 to TRBJ1-2, with TRBD1 matching 8 bases. The germline V gene encodes CDR1 SGHNT and CDR2 YENEEA. The trim removed 4 bases at V and 1 base at J, leaving 5 bases unmatched. CDR3 length equals 15 residues.

This chain links TRBV28 with TRBJ2-7, with 13 bases fitting TRBD2. V lost 5 bases, J lost 5 bases, and 9 bases stayed unmatched. Germline V gene lookup returns CDR1 MDHEN and CDR2 SYDVKM. The CDR3 covers 16 residues. The CDR3: CASSPRTSGSAHEQYF. The CDR3 DNA reads as TGTGCCAGCAGTCCCCGGACTAGCGGGAGTGCCCACGAGCAGTACTTC.

V and J are TRBV6-8 and TRBJ2-3; TRBD1 matches at 8 bases. This CDR3 is built from 15 residues. Unmatched junction bases numbered 6, after V lost 5 bases and J lost 2 bases. CDR1 is MNHGY and CDR2 is SAAAGT in the germline V gene. The CDR3 nucleotides are TGTGCCAGCAGTCGGGACAGGATAGACACAGATACGCAGTATTTT. Amino acids: CASSRDRIDTDTQYF.

This chain joins TRBV6-1 and TRBJ1-2, with TRBD1 identical over 9 bases. Germline V CDR1 and CDR2: MNHNS, SASEGT. V trimming: 1 base; J trimming: 4 bases; junction bases outside the gene matches: 4. The CDR3 extends over 15 amino acids. This chain's CDR3 is CASSEGTGALYGYTF. CDR3 bases: TGTGCCAGCAGTGAAGGGACAGGGGCGCTCTATGGCTACACCTTC.